What follows are 21 T cell receptor beta chains derived from one specimen sequenced in a study of shared clonotypes between healthy human individuals. Profiled with immunoSEQ multiplex PCR; TCRdb holds only in-frame clones, not every one. The repertoire has about 500,000 clones, around 77% of them found once; the top ten carry around 12%. The material sequenced was PBMCs. The receptors originated from a woman aged 40 to 50 in good health. Some clones in this sample may be carry-over from other donors' samples.

The chain recombines TRBV9 with TRBJ1-4; 12 bases match TRBD1. Germline V gene lookup returns CDR1 SGDLS and CDR2 YYNGEE. CDR3 size: 17 residues. V lost 4 bases and J lost 7; bases outside the gene matches: 11. CDR3 in DNA: TGTGCCAGCAGCCCGGGGACAGGGGGCGGGTCTGGTGAAAAACTGTTTTTT. It specifies CASSPGTGGGSGEKLFF.

Comments on this clone: A far larger clone is off by one base, so a read error is likely. Additional DNA sequences in this sample encode the identical CDR3. V usage is TRBV30 and J usage is TRBJ2-3; TRBD2 might be the D (6 bases). The CDR3 contains 12 residues. Germline CDR1 GTSNPN, CDR2 SVGIG (reference sequence). The CDR3 region is CAWGTYTDTQYF. The CDR3 DNA is TGCGCCTGGGGGACTTACACAGATACGCAGTATTTT.

This clone has more than one count but fewer than ten. The CDR3 is CASSLGSDYNEQFF. The DNA of the CDR3 is TGCGCCAGCAGCCTGGGTTCTGACTACAATGAGCAGTTCTTC. The chain is built from TRBV5-1 and TRBJ2-1; D is uncertain. Trimming removed 4 bases at V and 3 bases at J, with 11 bases between. The germline V gene has CDR1 SGHRS and CDR2 YFSETQ. The length of the CDR3 is 14 residues.

The chain recombines TRBV30 with TRBJ1-1; D call uncertain. Germline CDR1 GTSNPN, CDR2 SVGIG (reference sequence). Trimming took off 1 base at V and 4 bases at J, with 10 bases between the two ends. The CDR3 totals 13 residues. As DNA, the CDR3 is TGTGCCTGGAGTGCCCGTTGGGGCACTGAAGCTTTCTTT. Translation gives CAWSARWGTEAFF.

This clone was counted only a few times. With only one base between it and a far larger clone, this is likely a read error. Distinct nucleotide sequences in the sample also encode this CDR3. V usage is TRBV6-1 and J usage is TRBJ2-7; no definite D call. The CDR3 is 15 residues long. V gave up 3 bases and J gave up 0 bases, with 12 bases separating them. Per germline, CDR1 MNHNS and CDR2 SASEGT. DNA for the CDR3: TGTGCCAGCAGTGAGAGAGCGACAAGCTCCTACGAGCAGTACTTC. It is translated as CASSERATSSYEQYF.

On this clone itself: It differs at one base from a far larger clone, so likely a read error. This chain connects TRBV18 to TRBJ1-2, with D possibly being TRBD1 (5 bases). Trimming took 1 base from V and 7 from J, leaving 7 bases between them. Germline CDR1 is KGHSH and CDR2 is LQKENI. The CDR3 is made up of 12 amino acids. This chain's CDR3 is CASSPQGFGYTF. CDR3 in DNA: TGTGCCAGCTCACCACAGGGGTTTGGCTACACCTTC.

The V gene is TRBV19, the J gene TRBJ1-1; TRBD1 is a possible D gene (6 bases). This CDR3 has 14 amino acids. V was clipped by 4 bases and J by 5 bases, with 14 bases between them. CDR1 LNHDA and CDR2 SQIVND come from the germline V gene (reference sequence). The CDR3 is CASSTRGQSTEAFF. The CDR3 coding sequence is TGTGCCAGTAGTACCCGGGGACAATCGACTGAAGCTTTCTTT.

The chain uses TRBV19 and TRBJ1-1, with TRBD1 as a possible D gene (5 bases). The V gene lost 5 bases and the J gene lost 4 bases, with 11 bases spanning the gap. Per germline, CDR1 LNHDA and CDR2 SQIVND (reference sequence). The CDR3 covers 13 residues. This CDR3 is CASSGTGGTEAFF. In nucleotides, the CDR3 is TGTGCCAGTAGTGGGACCGGGGGCACTGAAGCTTTCTTT.

This chain links TRBV5-1 with TRBJ1-1; D remains unclear. This CDR3 spans 14 amino acids. The V and J ends lost 2 bases and 0 bases respectively, with 8 bases between them. Germline assignment: CDR1 SGHRS and CDR2 YFSETQ. The CDR3 spells CASSFGDMNTEAFF. CDR3 sequence (DNA): TGCGCCAGCAGCTTTGGAGACATGAACACTGAAGCTTTCTTT.

In its sample, this clone was seen once. The chain joins TRBV4-2 to TRBJ2-3; D is unresolved. V was pared by 5 bases and J by 2 bases, with 11 bases between. Germline CDR1 and CDR2: LGHNA and YNFKEQ. The CDR3 runs 14 residues. This chain's CDR3 is CASSLDPATDTQYF. The CDR3 nucleotides read TGTGCCAGCAGCTTGGATCCTGCCACAGATACGCAGTATTTT.

The V and J genes are TRBV9 and TRBJ2-1; D could derive from TRBD1 or TRBD2 (5 bases each). This CDR3 has 14 residues. Germline CDR1 SGDLS, CDR2 YYNGEE. Trimming took off 2 bases at V and 6 bases at J, with 12 bases between the two ends. The CDR3 nucleotides are TGTGCCAGCAGCGTCCTGCAGAGGGGCAATGAGCAGTTCTTC. Translation gives CASSVLQRGNEQFF.

The rearrangement links TRBV30 to TRBJ1-2; no definite D call. V shed 0 bases and J shed 4 bases, with 12 bases lying between them. CDR1 and CDR2 (germline): GTSNPN, SVGIG (reference sequence). The CDR3 extends over 14 amino acids. CDR3 loop: CAWSVDSASYGYTF. In DNA form, the CDR3 reads TGTGCCTGGAGTGTAGACTCGGCTTCCTATGGCTACACCTTC.

Comment on this clone: Given a far larger clone just one base away, this is likely a sequencing read error. It is likely a read error, because the conserved phenylalanine at the end of the CDR3 is missing. The CDR3 nucleotides read TGTGCCAGCCGACACACGGGCGCCTACGAGCAGTACCTC. Translating it yields CASRHTGAYEQYL. J is TRBJ2-7 and V is TRBV19, with D unresolved. In germline, CDR1 is LNHDA, CDR2 SQIVND (reference sequence). The V end lost 9 bases, the J end lost 2 bases, and 14 bases lay between the germline ends. The CDR3 length is 13 residues.

The chain recombines TRBV6-5 with TRBJ2-1; possible D gene TRBD2, 6 bases. Germline V lookup: CDR1 MNHEY, CDR2 SVGAGI. V lost 11 bases, J lost 6 bases, and 14 bases lay in between. CDR3 length: 12 amino acids. CDR3 DNA: TGTGCCGCGAGTCGGCGGGGCAATGAGCAGTTCTTC. This codes for CAASRRGNEQFF.

V gene TRBV6-6 combines with J gene TRBJ2-5, with D uncertain. V was pared by 6 bases and J by 4 bases, with 12 bases between. The CDR3 is 13 residues long. Germline lookup yields CDR1 MNHNY and CDR2 SVGAGI (reference sequence). This CDR3 is CASSPAARETQYF. In DNA form, the CDR3 reads TGTGCCAGCAGCCCTGCCGCCAGAGAGACCCAGTACTTC.

The V and J genes are TRBV9 and TRBJ2-3; D uncertain. CDR1 and CDR2 (germline): SGDLS, YYNGEE. The CDR3 has 15 amino acids. The V gene lost 0 bases and the J gene lost 0 bases, with 8 bases spanning the gap. CDR3 nucleotide sequence: TGTGCCAGCAGCGTAGTGCCAGATAGCACAGATACGCAGTATTTT. This encodes CASSVVPDSTDTQYF. The full variable domain, with the rest looked up from reference TRBV9 and TRBJ2-3, is DSGVTQTPKHLITATGQRVTLRCSPRSGDLSVYWYQQSLDQGLQFLIQYYNGEERAKGNILERFSAQQFPDLHSELNLSSLELGDSALYFCASSVVPDSTDTQYFGPGTRLTVL.

The chain is built from TRBV25-1 and TRBJ2-3, with 16 bases that match TRBD2. CDR1 is MGHDK, CDR2 SYGVNS, per germline. After removal of 7 bases from V and 1 base from J, the junction contained 5 bases not matched to a gene. CDR3 length: 17 amino acids. The CDR3 nucleotides read TGTGCCAGCACCGGGACTAGCGGGAGGGCCCGCACAGATACGCAGTATTTT. This sequence encodes CASTGTSGRARTDTQYF. Based on the CDR3 plus reference TRBV25-1 and TRBJ2-3, the full variable domain is EADIYQTPRYLVIGTGKKITLECSQTMGHDKMYWYQQDPGMELHLIHYSYGVNSTEKGDLSSESTVSRIRTEHFPLTLESARPSHTSQYLCASTGTSGRARTDTQYFGPGTRLTVL.

At least ten counts were recorded for this clone. The J gene is TRBJ2-1, the V gene TRBV7-3; 12 bases agree with TRBD2. CDR3 length: 15 residues. Germline CDR1 and CDR2: SGHTA and FQGTGA. V was clipped by 8 bases and J by 3 bases; unmatched bases: 5. The CDR3 nucleotides read TGTGCCAGCGGAGTACTAGCGGGAGGCTACAATGAGCAGTTCTTC. As protein: CASGVLAGGYNEQFF.

CDR3: CASSLASSGDADTQYF. As DNA, the CDR3 is TGTGCCAGCAGCTTAGCGTCTAGCGGGGATGCAGATACGCAGTATTTT. The chain combines TRBV7-8 with TRBJ2-3, with TRBD2 matching over 9 bases. Trimming removed 0 bases from V and 4 bases from J; junction bases left unmatched: 5. The V gene's germline CDR1 is SGHVS and CDR2 FQNEAQ. The CDR3 is made up of 16 amino acids.

The chain links TRBV5-1 to TRBJ2-7, with 9 bases identical to TRBD1. This CDR3 is built from 15 residues. The germline gives CDR1 SGHRS, CDR2 YFSETQ. J lost 3 bases, V lost 1 base, and 5 bases had no gene match. The CDR3 DNA follows: TGCGCCAGCAGCTTGACGGGACAGGGAGACTACGAGCAGTACTTC. Translation gives CASSLTGQGDYEQYF. The variable domain in full, completed from reference TRBV5-1 and TRBJ2-7, reads KAGVTQTPRYLIKTRGQQVTLSCSPISGHRSVSWYQQTPGQGLQFLFEYFSETQRNKGNFPGRFSGRQFSNSRSEMNVSTLELGDSALYLCASSLTGQGDYEQYFGPGTRLTVT.

This chain connects TRBV6-5 to TRBJ2-7; TRBD1 agrees at 8 bases. Germline CDR1 is MNHEY and CDR2 is SVGAGI. This CDR3 spans 14 amino acids. Losses at the gene ends were 4 bases for V and 2 bases for J; bases not matched to a gene: 4. This chain's CDR3 is CASSFGQGTYEQYF. DNA for the CDR3: TGTGCCAGCAGTTTTGGACAGGGAACCTACGAGCAGTACTTC.